This is a list of T cell receptor beta chains from one sample in a study of cytomegalovirus exposure and HLA in healthy donors. Profiled with immunoSEQ multiplex PCR; TCRdb holds only in-frame clones, not every one. Of approximately 100,000 clones listed, approximately 80% were seen once; the top ten hold 4.1%. The sequenced material came from PBMCs. These receptors all stem from a female donor in good health and CMV-seropositive. Each CDR3 is given with its conserved first and last residue. Each record gives: clone size, V gene, D gene, J gene, CDR3 DNA, CDR3 protein. The D gene is left open where the match is weak. Expanded clones get a size class; other rows say once, few or many, or leave the size out.

abundance: .
v_gene: TRBV10-3
d_gene: TRBD2
j_gene: TRBJ2-7
CDR3nt: TGTGCCCCCCGTAGAGCGGGAGGCCCGCGTGGGTACTTC
CDR3aa: CAPRRAGGPRGYF

abundance: .
v_gene: TRBV7-9
d_gene: TRBD2
j_gene: TRBJ2-5
CDR3nt: TGTGCCAGCAGCCCTGTCACCGGGGGGGCAGGGGAGACCCAGTACTTC
CDR3aa: CASSPVTGGAGETQYF

abundance: once
v_gene: TRBV9
d_gene: TRBD1
j_gene: TRBJ2-5
CDR3nt: TGTGCCAGCAGCGTTTCACAGGGGCGCGAGACCCAGTACTTC
CDR3aa: CASSVSQGRETQYF

abundance: .
v_gene: TRBV4-1
d_gene: TRBD1
j_gene: TRBJ1-3
CDR3nt: TGCGCCAGCAGCCTCGGGACAGCCTCTGGAAACACCATATATTTT
CDR3aa: CASSLGTASGNTIYF

abundance: .
v_gene: TRBV18
d_gene: TRBD2
j_gene: TRBJ2-5
CDR3nt: TGTGCCAGCTCACGGCAACTAGCGGGGAACGAGGGCGAGGCCCAGTACTTC
CDR3aa: CASSRQLAGNEGEAQYF

abundance: .
v_gene: TRBV7-9
d_gene: TRBD1
j_gene: TRBJ1-2
CDR3nt: TGTGCCAGCAGCTTAGACAGGGGAGGATACGGCTACACCTTC
CDR3aa: CASSLDRGGYGYTF

abundance: .
v_gene: TRBV7-8
d_gene: .
j_gene: TRBJ2-4
CDR3nt: TGTGCCAGCAGCTTAGAGGTAGCAGGGATTGGAGCCAAAAACAGTCAGTACTTC
CDR3aa: CASSLEVAGIGAKNSQYF

abundance: .
v_gene: TRBV18
d_gene: TRBD2
j_gene: TRBJ2-3
CDR3nt: TGTGCCAGCTCACCACTTCATACTAGCGGGGGCACAGATACGCAGTATTTT
CDR3aa: CASSPLHTSGGTDTQYF

abundance: .
v_gene: TRBV7-9
d_gene: .
j_gene: TRBJ1-1
CDR3nt: TGTTCCAGCAGCTCGCCGGGACAGAACACTGAAGCTTTCTTT
CDR3aa: CSSSSPGQNTEAFF

abundance: few
v_gene: TRBV18
d_gene: .
j_gene: TRBJ1-1
CDR3nt: TGTGCCAGCTCACCGGATCGGGGGTACGTTGAAGCTTTCTTT
CDR3aa: CASSPDRGYVEAFF

abundance: .
v_gene: TRBV5-1
d_gene: .
j_gene: TRBJ2-6
CDR3nt: TGCGCCAGCACCCCCAGGGCTGGGGCCAACGTCCTGACTTTC
CDR3aa: CASTPRAGANVLTF

abundance: .
v_gene: TRBV19
d_gene: .
j_gene: TRBJ1-5
CDR3nt: TGTGCCAGTAGTATCTGGCCTAGCAATCAGCCCCAGCATTTT
CDR3aa: CASSIWPSNQPQHF

abundance: .
v_gene: TRBV6-5
d_gene: TRBD1
j_gene: TRBJ1-1
CDR3nt: TGTGCCAGCAGGGGACAGTTCAAGCGGGCTGAAGCTTTCTTT
CDR3aa: CASRGQFKRAEAFF

abundance: .
v_gene: TRBV11-2
d_gene: TRBD1
j_gene: TRBJ2-7
CDR3nt: TGTGCCAGCAGCTTAACGCGTCCCGGGACAGGGAATGAGCAGTACTTC
CDR3aa: CASSLTRPGTGNEQYF

abundance: .
v_gene: TRBV14
d_gene: .
j_gene: TRBJ1-1
CDR3nt: TGTGCCAGCAGCCGGGGACAATTGAACACTGAAGCTTTCTTT
CDR3aa: CASSRGQLNTEAFF

abundance: .
v_gene: TRBV4-2
d_gene: .
j_gene: TRBJ1-2
CDR3nt: TGTGCCAGCAGCCCCGGGCGGGGGCTGGGAGGCTACACCTTC
CDR3aa: CASSPGRGLGGYTF

abundance: .
v_gene: TRBV16
d_gene: .
j_gene: TRBJ1-1
CDR3nt: TGTGCCAGCAGCCAATTTGGGGCCGGGAGTGCTGAAGCTTTCTTT
CDR3aa: CASSQFGAGSAEAFF

abundance: .
v_gene: TRBV6-5
d_gene: TRBD1
j_gene: TRBJ1-1
CDR3nt: TGTGCCAGCAGTTACTCAGGACAGGGCGGCACTGAAGCTTTCTTT
CDR3aa: CASSYSGQGGTEAFF

abundance: .
v_gene: TRBV6-5
d_gene: TRBD1
j_gene: TRBJ1-1
CDR3nt: TGTGCCAGCAGTTCGACCTGGACAGGGGCATCCACTGAAGCCTTCTTT
CDR3aa: CASSSTWTGASTEAFF

abundance: .
v_gene: TRBV6-5
d_gene: TRBD2
j_gene: TRBJ2-3
CDR3nt: TGTGCCAGCAGTTTCCACGCTAGCGGTAGCACAGATACGCAGTATTTT
CDR3aa: CASSFHASGSTDTQYF

abundance: once
v_gene: TRBV2
d_gene: .
j_gene: TRBJ2-7
CDR3nt: TGTGCCAGCACGGGGGGCCAGGGGATCTCCTACGAGCAGTACTTC
CDR3aa: CASTGGQGISYEQYF

abundance: .
v_gene: TRBV6-1
d_gene: TRBD1
j_gene: TRBJ2-2
CDR3nt: TGTGCCAGCAGTCCCCAGGGGGTCCCCGGGGAGCTGTTTTTT
CDR3aa: CASSPQGVPGELFF

abundance: .
v_gene: TRBV19
d_gene: .
j_gene: TRBJ2-7
CDR3nt: TGTGCCAGTAGTATAATGGGGGCCCTCCTAGAGAGCGAGCAGTACTTC
CDR3aa: CASSIMGALLESEQYF

abundance: .
v_gene: TRBV5-1
d_gene: TRBD2
j_gene: TRBJ2-1
CDR3nt: TGCGCCAGCAGCCACGGACTAGCGGGACAGGGTGAGCAGTTCTTC
CDR3aa: CASSHGLAGQGEQFF

abundance: .
v_gene: TRBV4-1
d_gene: .
j_gene: TRBJ1-1
CDR3nt: TGCGCCAGCAGCCAAGACAGTTTGAACACTGAAGCTTTCTTT
CDR3aa: CASSQDSLNTEAFF

abundance: .
v_gene: TRBV9
d_gene: .
j_gene: TRBJ2-7
CDR3nt: TGTGCCAGCAGCGTTTACCAGGGCGAGCAGTACTTC
CDR3aa: CASSVYQGEQYF

abundance: .
v_gene: TRBV15
d_gene: .
j_gene: TRBJ2-5
CDR3nt: TGTGCCACCAGCAGAGATCCGGAGACCCAGTACTTC
CDR3aa: CATSRDPETQYF

abundance: .
v_gene: TRBV6-5
d_gene: .
j_gene: TRBJ1-2
CDR3nt: TGTGCCAGCAGGGTACAGGGTTCTAACTATGGCTACACCTTC
CDR3aa: CASRVQGSNYGYTF

abundance: .
v_gene: TRBV12-1
d_gene: .
j_gene: TRBJ2-1
CDR3nt: TGTGCCAGCAGCTTCGGACTGGTCAATGAGCAGTTCTTC
CDR3aa: CASSFGLVNEQFF

abundance: .
v_gene: TRBV5-6
d_gene: .
j_gene: TRBJ2-7
CDR3nt: TGTGCCAGCAGCCCATGGAGTTCCTACGAGCAGTACTTC
CDR3aa: CASSPWSSYEQYF

abundance: few
v_gene: TRBV2
d_gene: TRBD1
j_gene: TRBJ2-1
CDR3nt: TGTGCCAGCAGCCTGGGACAGGCGTCCTACAATGAGCAGTTCTTC
CDR3aa: CASSLGQASYNEQFF

abundance: .
v_gene: TRBV7-2
d_gene: TRBD1
j_gene: TRBJ1-6
CDR3nt: TGTGCCAGCAGCGGCCGGGACAGGATAAATTCACCCCTCCACTTT
CDR3aa: CASSGRDRINSPLHF

abundance: .
v_gene: TRBV6-1
d_gene: TRBD2
j_gene: TRBJ2-3
CDR3nt: TGTGCCAGCCTGAGGGAGGGAACAGTCACAGATACGCAGTATTTT
CDR3aa: CASLREGTVTDTQYF

abundance: once
v_gene: TRBV29-1
d_gene: .
j_gene: TRBJ2-7
CDR3nt: TGCAGCGTTCTCTCCAGTTTCTACGAGCAGTACTTC
CDR3aa: CSVLSSFYEQYF

abundance: .
v_gene: TRBV7-2
d_gene: .
j_gene: TRBJ1-1
CDR3nt: TGTGCCAGCAGCCTCCAGGGTATGAACACTGAAGCTTTCTTT
CDR3aa: CASSLQGMNTEAFF

abundance: .
v_gene: TRBV4-3
d_gene: TRBD2
j_gene: TRBJ2-4
CDR3nt: TGCGCCAGCAGCCGGCAGACTAGCGGGGGGCCCAAAAACATTCAGTACTTC
CDR3aa: CASSRQTSGGPKNIQYF

abundance: .
v_gene: TRBV7-9
d_gene: TRBD1
j_gene: TRBJ1-2
CDR3nt: TGTTCCAGCAGGTCCGGGACAGGATCCTATGGCTACACCTTC
CDR3aa: CSSRSGTGSYGYTF

abundance: once
v_gene: TRBV7-6
d_gene: .
j_gene: TRBJ1-3
CDR3nt: TGTGCCAGCAGCGCCTCAGGGGGAAACACCATATATTTT
CDR3aa: CASSASGGNTIYF

abundance: .
v_gene: TRBV19
d_gene: TRBD1
j_gene: TRBJ1-6
CDR3nt: TGTGCCAGTAGTGCGGTAATGGGACAGGGCGCGAGGTCCCTCCACTTT
CDR3aa: CASSAVMGQGARSLHF

abundance: few
v_gene: TRBV10-3
d_gene: TRBD1
j_gene: TRBJ1-1
CDR3nt: TGTGCCTCCCTGGACAGGGGGCTTACTGAAGCTTTCTTT
CDR3aa: CASLDRGLTEAFF

abundance: .
v_gene: TRBV7-2
d_gene: .
j_gene: TRBJ1-1
CDR3nt: TGTGCCAGCAGCTTGGTAGGAGGGAACACTGAAGCTTTCTTT
CDR3aa: CASSLVGGNTEAFF

abundance: .
v_gene: TRBV6-4
d_gene: TRBD2
j_gene: TRBJ2-1
CDR3nt: TGTGCCAGCAGTGACTCGCCCAAAGTGGCTAGCGGGACCTACAATGAGCAGTTCTTC
CDR3aa: CASSDSPKVASGTYNEQFF

abundance: .
v_gene: TRBV2
d_gene: TRBD1
j_gene: TRBJ2-5
CDR3nt: TGTGCCATACAGGGGTCCCTAGCTCCCCAAGAGACCCAGTACTTC
CDR3aa: CAIQGSLAPQETQYF

abundance: .
v_gene: TRBV2
d_gene: TRBD2
j_gene: TRBJ2-1
CDR3nt: TGTGCCAGCCGGCCCGGGCTTAGCGGGGGGCGCAATGAGCAGTTCTTC
CDR3aa: CASRPGLSGGRNEQFF